This entry describes one TCR beta chain. The CDR3 length is 15 residues. Between the trimmed V and J ends, which lost 4 bases and 1 base, there was a span of 14 bases. Germline CDR1 and CDR2: SGHRS and YFSETQ. The sample originates from a study of blood T cell repertoires in COVID-19. Study-level information: PBMCs, B-cell-depleted T cells, or T cells were the source of the cDNA or gDNA that made up the material.

The assay was immunoSEQ multiplex PCR, and TCRdb's table has in-frame clones only and misses some. The table lists about 280,000 clones, about 90% of them singletons. This chain connects TRBV5-1 to TRBJ1-1; D call uncertain. The source of this sequence is a woman aged 18-29 years with acute COVID-19. The source material was PBMCs or T cells enriched from blood (not recorded which). The CDR3 DNA reads as TGCGCCAGCAGCCCTGTGGCAGGAGGGAACACTGAAGCTTTCTTT. It codes for CASSPVAGGNTEAFF.